A single sample gave rise to the 23 T cell receptor beta chains below, sequenced in a study of blood T cell repertoires in COVID-19 (dated by TCRdb to the early 2020s). Libraries came from the immunoSEQ multiplex PCR assay. TCRdb limited this immuneACCESS table to in-frame rearrangements with V and J called. A share of clones is missing; checked studies link under half to unresolved V genes, and the rest is unexplained. The sample table lists tens of thousands of clones, roughly 80% of them with a count of one. The top ten clones comprise roughly 2.6% of the sample. Sequenced: peripheral blood. All receptors derive from a woman aged 55-75 years with acute or convalescent COVID-19.

The CDR3 sequence is CASSLGTGGANVLTF. The DNA for the CDR3 is TGTGCCAGCAGCTTAGGAACAGGTGGGGCCAACGTCCTGACTTTC. This chain joins TRBV7-2 and TRBJ2-6; tentatively, D is TRBD1 (5 bases). The CDR3 contains 15 residues. V was clipped by 1 base and J by 3 bases, with 7 bases between them. Germline CDR1 SGHTA, CDR2 FQGNSA.

This clone has a handful of counts. The CDR3, as DNA: TGCAGCGTCCTTTATGGCAATCAGCCCCAGCATTTT. It yields the protein CSVLYGNQPQHF. The chain employs TRBV29-1 and TRBJ1-5; D not certain. This CDR3 has 12 amino acids. Per germline, CDR1 SQVTM and CDR2 ANQGSEA. Trimming removed 6 bases from V and 2 bases from J, with 8 bases in between. Full variable domain (outside the CDR3, taken from reference TRBV29-1 and TRBJ1-5): SAVISQKPSRDICQRGTSLTIQCQVDSQVTMMFWYRQQPGQSLTLIATANQGSEATYESGFVIDKFPISRPNLTFSTLTVSNMSPEDSSIYLCSVLYGNQPQHFGDGTRLSIL.

This chain links TRBV9 with TRBJ2-1; 7 bases are a match to TRBD2. Germline CDR1 reads SGDLS; CDR2 reads YYNGEE. The ends lost 1 base at V and 8 bases at J; junction bases unmatched: 9. This CDR3 is 15 amino acids long. This chain's CDR3 is CASSVSAAGRDEQFF. The CDR3 region has the DNA TGTGCCAGCAGCGTATCGGCAGCGGGGCGGGATGAGCAGTTCTTC.

The chain is built from TRBV10-1 and TRBJ2-1, with a possible D match to TRBD1 (6 bases). The CDR3 is 17 amino acids. Per germline, CDR1 WNHNN and CDR2 SYGVQD (reference sequence). V was clipped by 0 bases and J by 3 bases, with 15 bases between them. The CDR3 bases are TGCGCCAGCAGTGAGTCGAGACAGGCTACCAACTACAATGAGCAGTTCTTC. Protein product: CASSESRQATNYNEQFF.

This clone has a handful of counts. The V call is TRBV3-1 (or the pseudogene TRBV3-2), the J call TRBJ2-1; possible D gene TRBD1, 8 bases. CDR3 size: 13 residues. Germline V gene lookup returns CDR1 LGHDT and CDR2 YNNKEL (reference sequence). Trimming cost V 6 bases and J 8 bases, with 14 bases left between them. CDR3 sequence (DNA): TGTGCCAGCAGTCGCACAGGGGGGGATGAGCAGTTCTTC. This translates into CASSRTGGDEQFF.

The rearrangement links TRBV27 to TRBJ2-1, with 7 bases matching TRBD1. The junction had 16 bases not matched to a gene; V was cut back by 5 bases and J by 6 bases. CDR3 size: 17 residues. Germline lookup yields CDR1 MNHEY and CDR2 SMNVEV (reference sequence). DNA of the CDR3: TGTGCCAGCAGTATAAACGGGTATTACTGGGACAGCAATGAGCAGTTCTTC. Translating gives CASSINGYYWDSNEQFF.

The V and J genes are TRBV6-5 and TRBJ1-1, with D uncertain. V lost 3 bases and J lost 5, with 13 bases in between. Germline CDR1 MNHEY, CDR2 SVGAGI. CDR3 length equals 14 residues. The CDR3 sequence is CASSYYSGRTEAFF. CDR3 nucleotide sequence: TGTGCCAGCAGTTATTATTCGGGTCGTACTGAAGCTTTCTTT.

This rearrangement joins TRBV7-3 to TRBJ1-6, with D unresolved. This CDR3 contains 13 residues. Germline V gene sequence: CDR1 SGHTA, CDR2 FQGTGA. The V gene lost 3 bases and the J gene lost 6 bases, with 6 bases spanning the gap. The CDR3 DNA sequence: TGTGCCAGCAGCTTTAACAGTAATTCACCCCTCCACTTT. This encodes CASSFNSNSPLHF.

This clone was recorded only once. The chain joins TRBV28 to TRBJ2-7; unclear D gene. V lost 1 base and J 4 bases, leaving 5 bases between the germline ends. Germline loops: CDR1 MDHEN, CDR2 SYDVKM. The CDR3 contains 12 residues. The CDR3 DNA reads TGTGCCAGCAGTTTATTCAATTACGAGCAGTACTTC. Encoded protein: CASSLFNYEQYF.

V usage is TRBV24-1 and J usage is TRBJ2-3, with D perhaps matching TRBD2 (5 bases). The V end was cut by 2 bases, the J end by 3 bases, with 11 bases between. The germline gives CDR1 KGHDR, CDR2 SFDVKD. CDR3 length: 15 residues. CDR3 residues: CATSDSSGITDTQYF. As DNA, the CDR3 is TGTGCCACCAGTGATTCCTCGGGGATAACAGATACGCAGTATTTT.

This sequence joins TRBV5-6 and TRBJ2-5; D is unclear. The germline V gene encodes CDR1 SGHDT and CDR2 YYEEEE. This CDR3 contains 15 residues. Trimming stripped 0 bases from V and 0 bases from J, with 9 bases between. The CDR3: CASSLVQNHQETQYF. CDR3 nucleotide sequence: TGTGCCAGCAGCTTGGTCCAGAACCACCAAGAGACCCAGTACTTC.

The chain links TRBV6-5 to TRBJ2-7, with D tentatively TRBD1 (6 bases). The CDR3 covers 13 residues. Germline V gene sequence: CDR1 MNHEY, CDR2 SVGAGI. V lost 10 bases and J lost 2, with 15 bases in between. CDR3 nucleotides: TGTGCCACAGGGGCCGCAGTTCCCTACGAGCAGTACTTC. Its translation is CATGAAVPYEQYF.

V usage is TRBV5-6 and J usage is TRBJ2-1; 13 nucleotides align to TRBD2. The CDR3 spans 16 residues. The V gene's germline CDR1 is SGHDT and CDR2 YYEEEE. Trimming cost V 1 base and J 5 bases; bases outside gene matches: 3. The CDR3 nucleotides are TGTGCCAGCAGCTTGAGACTAGCGGGAGGTCACAATGAGCAGTTCTTC. It yields the protein CASSLRLAGGHNEQFF.

V is TRBV6-5 and J is TRBJ1-5, with D possibly being TRBD1 (5 bases). V dropped 6 bases and J dropped 7 bases, with 10 bases sitting between them. CDR1 MNHEY and CDR2 SVGAGI come from the germline V gene. This CDR3 has 12 amino acids. The CDR3 DNA reads as TGTGCCAGCAGACAGGACGTCCAGCCCCAGCATTTT. Protein product: CASRQDVQPQHF.

The chain carries TRBV3-1 (or the pseudogene TRBV3-2) and TRBJ2-1, with 8 bases lining up with TRBD2. V dropped 5 bases and J dropped 3; count of bases not matched to a gene: 3. The CDR3 consists of 14 residues. CDR1 and CDR2 from the germline V gene are LGHDT and YNNKEL (reference sequence). CDR3 sequence: CASSAREVYNEQFF. CDR3 in DNA: TGTGCCAGCAGCGCGCGGGAGGTCTACAATGAGCAGTTCTTC.

The rearrangement uses TRBV2 and TRBJ1-2; D is unresolved. The CDR3 sequence is 12 residues long. Germline assignment: CDR1 SNHLY and CDR2 FYNNEI. V lost 4 bases to trimming and J lost 2 bases, with 5 bases between them. The CDR3 DNA is TGTGCCAGCAGTGCTCAGAACTATGGCTACACCTTC. Protein product: CASSAQNYGYTF.

This clone showed up just a few times. The CDR3 bases are TGTGCCAGCTCACCACGCTACGGAGACAGGGGCCGTTATAATTCACCCCTCCACTTT. It encodes CASSPRYGDRGRYNSPLHF. The V gene is TRBV18, the J gene TRBJ1-6; 8 positions agree with TRBD1. The CDR3 has 19 residues. V shed 1 base and J 4 bases; nucleotides not matched to a gene: 12. The germline gives CDR1 KGHSH, CDR2 LQKENI. Combining the CDR3 with reference TRBV18 and TRBJ1-6 gives the whole variable domain NAGVMQNPRHLVRRRGQEARLRCSPMKGHSHVYWYRQLPEEGLKFMVYLQKENIIDESGMPKERFSAEFPKEGPSILRIQQVVRGDSAAYFCASSPRYGDRGRYNSPLHFGNGTRLTVT.

The rearrangement uses TRBV2 and TRBJ1-2; 7 bases are a match to TRBD1. The CDR3 extends over 16 amino acids. The V gene end was trimmed by 4 bases and the J gene end by 1 base; junction bases not matched to a gene: 9. The germline V gene encodes CDR1 SNHLY and CDR2 FYNNEI. Here the CDR3 DNA reads TGTGCCAGCAGTGCTGGACAGGCCTCAATTAACTATGGCTACACCTTC. This sequence encodes CASSAGQASINYGYTF. The whole variable domain, filled in from reference TRBV2 and TRBJ1-2, reads EPEVTQTPSHQVTQMGQEVILRCVPISNHLYFYWYRQILGQKVEFLVSFYNNEISEKSEIFDDQFSVERPDGSNFTLKIRSTKLEDSAMYFCASSAGQASINYGYTFGSGTRLTVV.

This chain connects TRBV30 to TRBJ2-3, with D unresolved. The length of the CDR3 is 15 residues. Germline V gene lookup returns CDR1 GTSNPN and CDR2 SVGIG (reference sequence). The V and J ends lost 1 base and 2 bases respectively, with 13 bases between them. The CDR3 DNA is TGTGCCTGGAGTGGACACTTTGTGGACACAGATACGCAGTATTTT. Amino acid sequence: CAWSGHFVDTDTQYF.

This chain joins TRBV11-3 and TRBJ1-3; D ambiguous. The CDR3 length is 16 residues. Trimming left V 1 base short and J 0 bases short, with 10 bases between. Germline values: CDR1 SGHNT, CDR2 YENEEA. This chain's CDR3 is CASSLAPGSSGNTIYF. CDR3 DNA sequence: TGTGCCAGCAGCTTAGCTCCGGGGTCCTCTGGAAACACCATATATTTT.

The chain joins TRBV19 to TRBJ2-7; a possible D gene is TRBD2 (6 bases). Germline V lookup: CDR1 LNHDA, CDR2 SQIVND (reference sequence). Trimming removed 1 base at V and 3 bases at J, with 16 bases between. This CDR3 region has 16 residues. The CDR3 is CASSIVATRSFYEQYF. CDR3 nucleotide sequence: TGTGCCAGTAGTATAGTAGCGACTAGAAGTTTCTACGAGCAGTACTTC.

The V call is TRBV7-2, the J call TRBJ2-2; 7 positions match TRBD2. The CDR3 is 15 residues long. Germline V gene lookup returns CDR1 SGHTA and CDR2 FQGNSA. The junction had 1 base not matched to a gene; V was cut back by 3 bases and J by 0 bases. The CDR3 is CASSLGGANTGELFF. In DNA, the CDR3 is TGTGCCAGCAGCTTGGGGGGGGCGAACACCGGGGAGCTGTTTTTT.

The CDR3 DNA reads as TGTGCCAGCAGTTTGCTGGAGACAGTCTACGAGCAGTACTTC. Its translation is CASSLLETVYEQYF. This chain connects TRBV2 to TRBJ2-7; TRBD1 might be the D (5 bases). This CDR3 comprises 14 residues. Germline V gene lookup returns CDR1 SNHLY and CDR2 FYNNEI. The V end was cut by 5 bases, the J end by 3 bases, with 14 bases between. Drawing the rest from reference TRBV2 and TRBJ2-7, the complete variable domain is EPEVTQTPSHQVTQMGQEVILRCVPISNHLYFYWYRQILGQKVEFLVSFYNNEISEKSEIFDDQFSVERPDGSNFTLKIRSTKLEDSAMYFCASSLLETVYEQYFGPGTRLTVT.